This T cell receptor beta chain was recorded in a study of T cell responses to AZD1222 COVID-19 vaccine. The germline gives CDR1 MNHEY, CDR2 SVGAGI. The V and J ends lost 0 bases and 7 bases respectively, with 10 bases between them. The CDR3 has 15 amino acids. Broader study findings: Donors were chiefly white British, with a greater number of females, and clonal diversity was perhaps underestimated. Distributed over spike, vaccine-associated CD4 TCRs predominated at 160-218 and 743-854.

Clones were read by immunoSEQ multiplex PCR, and TCRdb kept only the in-frame ones, dropping some. Altogether 150,000 or so clones are present, around nine tenths being singletons, with the ten largest covering 5.2%. As to this clone: Antigen specificity is unknown.

V is TRBV6-5 and J is TRBJ1-6; D is undetermined. Sample: peripheral blood, taken on day 0 of AZD1222 vaccination. The receptor was derived from an adult in good health. The CDR3 coding sequence is TGTGCCAGCAGTTACTCGATTAGGTCCAATTCACCCCTCCACTTT. Its translation is CASSYSIRSNSPLHF.